This TCR beta chain was observed in a study of cytomegalovirus exposure and HLA in healthy donors (dated by TCRdb to about 2017). At the level of the whole study: An earlier analysis of roughly 610 of the donors reported roughly 300 Gb of sequence data and around 110 million unique TCR beta sequences obtained from about 180 million T cells. A later analysis re-analyzed previously published TCR beta repertoires from 660 or so donors and added high-resolution HLA genotyping to study TCR occurrence patterns. Donor age, sex, ethnicity and CMV serostatus were compiled together with the repertoire data. The later analysis used no new phenotypic data to find candidate immune exposures, relying instead on TCR beta sequences and their occurrence across donors. The study aimed to test whether signatures of past pathogen exposure could be identified by cataloging public T cell receptors. Typing coverage differed by locus: A, B, C, DRB1 and DQB1 were typed in about 629-640 donors, DQA1 in about 500, DPA1 in around 610, and DPB1 in just under 490. Among the roughly 400 genotyped donors, around 81% belonged to the genetic ancestry cluster associated with self-reported Caucasian donors. An early release that covered 640 HLA-typed donors contained approximately 300 gigabases of sequencing data and tens of millions of unique TCR sequences. All discovery cohort repertoires had been generated on a single sequencing platform. An earlier analysis of about 600 of the donors used high-throughput TCR beta sequencing to judge whether each TCR beta V gene segment behaved as functional or pseudogenic. The study profiled the T cell repertoires of 666 subjects by immunosequencing and related them to cytomegalovirus serostatus. Roughly 5 DR-DQ haplotypes were handled as single units for association and clustering, since linkage in the cohort was strong. HLA typing covered class I and class II loci at four-digit resolution. To predict cytomegalovirus infection status, the study brought together high-throughput TCR immunosequencing, statistical association of individual TCRs with disease status, and machine learning. On average, 235,054 unique TCR beta nucleotide sequences were sequenced per donor among more than 350 genotyped donors of the cohort, with about 17% of those sequences being non-productive. Genome-wide SNP genotypes for about 65% of the roughly 670 donors were used in a later genetic analysis, which treated that subset as a discovery cohort. In addition to the first cohort of approximately 670 subjects, a separate validation cohort of around 110 different subjects was used. The study at large found these results: In this cohort, only TCR beta chains were sequenced, and detectable features were limited by the absence of alpha or paired-chain data. When HLA alleles, especially DR and DQ, strongly co-occurred, TCR associations were difficult to assign to individual alleles. Linkage disequilibrium might explain the correlated functional status among segregating V segments, but an unknown experimental factor could not be excluded. The 87-base-pair reads could not distinguish some IMGT-functional V segments, including TRBV6-2 and TRBV6-3, so those segments were excluded. Compared with equally common non-associated chains, HLA-associated TCR beta chains in a later analysis were more clonally expanded and had lower generation probabilities. The classifier was reported to diagnose cytomegalovirus status with high specificity and sensitivity in both the original cohort and the validation cohort. According to a later analysis, parvovirus B19, influenza, CMV and Epstein-Barr virus appeared linked to several top co-occurrence clusters. According to a later analysis, TCR association rates differed among HLA loci, with DRB1 alleles showing the most associated TCRs and HLA-C alleles showing the fewest. In a later genetic analysis, fewer N-insertions in productive TCRs were reported among donors in an Asian-associated ancestry cluster than the roughly 670-donor mean. A further reported finding was that TCR beta sequences accurately predicted the HLA-A and HLA-B alleles for most subjects in the first cohort. Most TCR sequences were seen in very few donors, while some public TCRs were found in many individuals. An association between a missense DCLRE1C variant and V-gene and J-gene trimming of TCR beta chains was found in a later genetic analysis and replicated in an independent cohort. An earlier analysis of around 500 of the donors showed that most TCR beta V segments appeared in productive rearrangements either about 87% or about 30% of the time, which broadly matched IMGT annotations. Roughly uniform sequencing depth across donors was assumed in presence/absence analyses, although this assumption may not hold. A few of the identified cytomegalovirus-associated TCR beta chains were confirmed in vitro to be specific for cytomegalovirus antigens. The authors suggested that the approach could potentially be extended to other disease states and immunological phenotypes. A group of highly shared sequence variants was considered likely to be a technical artifact of the sequencing pipeline. A later analysis associated 17,000 or so TCR beta sequences with specific HLA alleles at a false discovery rate of 0.05. Because counts were too low, 15 to 20 rarely observed V segments, including chromosome 9 orphons, were left out of the earlier analysis of over 550 of the donors. The study gave a list of roughly 150 TCR beta chains associated with cytomegalovirus. Because HLA typing was missing for some donors at each locus, association tests included only the typed subset. A later analysis found that most CMV-associated TCR beta chains appeared HLA-restricted, with HLA associations seemingly driven largely by CMV exposure. The only immune exposure information available for the cohort was CMV serostatus.

The cohort consisted of some 730 healthy bone marrow donors. Cohort members were all nominally healthy when sampled, although unrecorded immune exposures were likely present. The donor was CMV seropositive and was included in the group of 250 to 350 seropositive cohort members. Every donor gave a peripheral blood sample, and the peripheral blood mononuclear cells from that sample were used for TCR beta sequencing. The Qiagen DNeasy Blood Extraction Kit was used to extract genomic DNA from the blood cell samples. A note on this clone: What antigen it recognizes has not been identified. A junction end diverges from the germline sequence, so it may reflect a read error.

Library prep was done by the immunoSEQ multiplex PCR assay. For the multiplex PCR, a mixture combining 60 forward primers for TCR Vbeta segments and 13 reverse primers for TCR Jbeta segments was used. The CDR3 region of rearranged TCR beta genes was amplified from genomic DNA with a multiplex PCR assay. On the Illumina HiSeq System, the amplified TCR beta libraries were sequenced as 87-base-pair reads. In the authors' own workflow: In a later analysis, tens of millions of unique TCR beta chains were counted across the approximately 640 repertoires, and approximately 11 million of these chains were shared by at least two donors. Raw reads were error-corrected and collapsed into unique sequences with a nearest-neighbor algorithm that merged closely related sequences to remove PCR and sequencing errors. V, D and J gene segments were assigned by aligning CDR3 sequences to IMGT reference sequences. For a sequence to be retained, a match of at least six nucleotides was required to both a V gene segment and a J gene segment. Rearrangements were classified as productive when the CDR3 lacked stop codons and remained in frame with V and J, and all other rearrangements were classified as non-productive. Following IMGT convention, CDR3 was defined as the stretch from the second conserved V-encoded cysteine to the conserved J-encoded phenylalanine. The earlier analysis of around 640 of the donors excluded sequences that lacked an unambiguous match to a single V gene segment. In an earlier analysis of almost 600 of the donors, a V segment was called functional when productive rearrangements were above 56.7%, and segregating when the standard deviation between donors exceeded 5%. A statistical classification framework was built for diagnosing cytomegalovirus status from the catalog of TCR beta chain sequences. In a later analysis, TCR nucleotide sequences were compared against IMGT/GENE-DB human TR gene sequences so that V and J genes could be assigned. The TCRdist pipeline was used in a later analysis to assign CDR3 sequences and most-parsimonious VDJ recombination scenarios. In a later analysis, each TCR beta chain was defined by its CDR3 amino acid sequence together with its V-gene family, and reads lacking a unique V-gene family were excluded. As a way to deal with suspected cross-contamination and a sequencing artifact, a later analysis dropped 592 nucleotide sequences that were highly shared and had low generation probability. In a later analysis, a clonal expansion index for each public chain was calculated from normalized within-repertoire ranks of inferred template counts. In a later analysis, generation probabilities were computed with a VDJ recombination model fitted to out-of-frame rearrangements, and the resulting probabilities were checked against IGoR. A later analysis scored TCR-TCR, TCR-HLA and TCR-CMV co-occurrence with hypergeometric tests, applying a repertoire-size bias correction to TCR pairs. False discovery rates were estimated in a later analysis by permuting HLA or CMV assignments 20 times. In a later analysis, co-occurring TCRs were grouped using DBSCAN, with TCRdist sequence similarity added in when clustering inside HLA-allele-positive subsets. Repertoires with fewer than 30,000 or more than 120,000 public chains were left out of co-occurrence clustering, as were several repertoires with anomalous nucleotide sharing. TCRdb's version of the immuneACCESS table is confined to in-frame rearrangements and falls short of the full clone set. An unresolved V gene accounts for under half of the shortfall where checked; the remainder is of unknown origin. D and trimming come from the DNA, and the V and J calls and clone size come from that table. The table for this sample lists 150,000 to 200,000 clones; roughly 80% of them were counted only once. The ten largest clones represent 5% to 6% of the sample.

Taken from the germline V gene, the CDR1 and CDR2 loops are SGHRS and YFSETQ. The CDR3, from cysteine to phenylalanine, totals 15 residues. Of the read, only the CDR3 DNA is kept; its 45 bases are in frame from base 1. The TCR originated in a woman aged 25-40 years in good health and CMV-seropositive. The sample comprised PBMCs. The sequence joins TRBV5-1 to TRBJ2-1; TRBD2 lines up with 10 middle nucleotides. This receptor carries the CDR3 CASSLIAGGLNEQFF. The DNA reads TGCGCCAGTAGCTTGATAGCGGGAGGTCTCAATGAGCAGTTCTTC.